What follows are 21 T cell receptor beta chains derived from one specimen sequenced in a study of glioma-infiltrating T cells after dendritic cell vaccination. Data came from immunoSEQ multiplex PCR; TCRdb stores just in-frame clones and leaves some out. This sample has fewer than 45,000 clones, with about 80% found just once. The source was blood, collected before dendritic cell vaccination. The receptor source for this set is a human donor with glioblastoma.

On this clone: Its ends do not fully match the called genes, so a read error is possible. The J gene is TRBJ1-1, the V gene TRBV6-1; perhaps TRBD1 as D (6 bases). The CDR3 consists of 18 residues. The germline gives CDR1 MNHNS, CDR2 SASEGT. The CDR3 nucleotides are TGTGCCATCAGTGAGGCTGGACAGCCAGTGGAGAGAGACACTGAAGCTTTCTTT. Protein: CAISEAGQPVERDTEAFF.

The chain combines TRBV9 with TRBJ1-5, with D possibly being TRBD1 (5 bases). V was pared by 4 bases and J by 4 bases, with 15 bases between. The length of the CDR3 is 15 residues. Germline CDR1 is SGDLS and CDR2 is YYNGEE. Here the CDR3 reads CASSPTPTGNQPQHF. The CDR3 coding sequence is TGTGCCAGCAGCCCAACCCCCACAGGAAATCAGCCCCAGCATTTT.

The chain combines TRBV4-1 with TRBJ2-2; D gene ambiguous. Germline lookup yields CDR1 MGHRA and CDR2 YSYEKL. Deletions cut 2 bases from V and 3 bases from J, with 13 bases between. The CDR3 covers 16 residues. The CDR3 DNA sequence: TGCGCCAGCAGCCAACAGCGACGCAGCGACACCGGGGAGCTGTTTTTT. Translated: CASSQQRRSDTGELFF.

This clone was counted between two and nine times. The chain joins TRBV18 to TRBJ2-1; D possibly corresponds to TRBD1 (6 bases). Germline lookup yields CDR1 KGHSH and CDR2 LQKENI. The CDR3 is made up of 16 amino acids. V was clipped by 1 base and J by 4 bases, with 14 bases between them. CDR3 protein: CASSPRANTGYNEQFF. The DNA of the CDR3 is TGTGCCAGCTCACCACGAGCCAATACAGGGTACAATGAGCAGTTCTTC.

Comments on this clone: At the DNA level, this CDR3 is encoded by other sequences in the same sample as well. This chain joins TRBV5-1 and TRBJ1-6; 7 bases fit TRBD1. The V and J ends lost 0 bases and 6 bases, in that order; junction bases with no gene match: 0. This CDR3 has 14 residues. Germline V gene lookup returns CDR1 SGHRS and CDR2 YFSETQ. The CDR3 DNA reads as TGCGCCAGCAGCTTGGCAGGGGGTAATTCACCCCTCCACTTT. Its translation is CASSLAGGNSPLHF.

The genes are TRBV28 and TRBJ2-2, with a possible D match to TRBD1 (5 bases). Trimming took 6 bases from V and 2 from J, leaving 10 bases between them. This CDR3 spans 14 amino acids. Germline values: CDR1 MDHEN, CDR2 SYDVKM. Written as DNA, the CDR3 is TGTGCCAGCAGCGATACAGGAAACACCGGGGAGCTGTTTTTT. Translation gives CASSDTGNTGELFF.

This clone showed up just once. This chain links TRBV30 with TRBJ1-1, with a possible D match to TRBD1 (5 bases). V lost 8 bases and J lost 0, with 16 bases in between. Per germline, CDR1 GTSNPN and CDR2 SVGIG (reference sequence). The CDR3 loop spans 14 amino acids. CDR3 amino acids: CAHRSEGMNTEAFF. In DNA, the CDR3 is TGTGCCCACAGGTCGGAGGGGATGAACACTGAAGCTTTCTTT.

This chain connects TRBV10-3 to TRBJ2-7, with 9 bases that match TRBD1. CDR3 length: 15 residues. V shed 4 bases, J shed 4 bases, and the junction held 8 bases outside the gene matches. Germline V gives CDR1 ENHRY, CDR2 SYGVKD. CDR3 nucleotides: TGTGCCATCAGTGGGGGACAGGGCAACCGGTACGAGCAGTACTTC. Protein product: CAISGGQGNRYEQYF.

This sequence joins TRBV5-4 and TRBJ1-1; no clear D. Germline V CDR1 and CDR2: SGHNT, YYREEE (reference sequence). This CDR3 has 15 amino acids. V lost 0 bases and J lost 1, with 10 bases in between. In DNA, the CDR3 is TGTGCCAGCAGCTTGGAGGCGGTGCGGAACACTGAAGCTTTCTTT. Translating it yields CASSLEAVRNTEAFF.

The chain couples TRBV9 to TRBJ2-5; 9 nucleotides agree with TRBD2. V lost 4 bases to trimming and J lost 1 base; unmatched junction nucleotides: 8. CDR1 is SGDLS, CDR2 YYNGEE, per germline. The CDR3 consists of 16 residues. CDR3 DNA sequence: TGTGCCAGCAGCCGTGGGGCGGGGGGGACCCAAGAGACCCAGTACTTC. Its protein product is CASSRGAGGTQETQYF.

This clone was observed many times. The chain uses TRBV25-1 and TRBJ2-7, with 7 bases lining up with TRBD1. CDR3 size: 15 residues. CDR1 and CDR2 (germline): MGHDK, SYGVNS. Trimming at V came to 4 bases and at J to 5 bases, leaving 11 bases not matched to a gene. CDR3 DNA: TGTGCCAGCAGTGCGCCCAGACAGGGTGTGGACGAGCAGTACTTC. Translation gives CASSAPRQGVDEQYF.

This chain connects TRBV5-1 to TRBJ2-3, with TRBD1 identical over 7 bases. The V and J ends lost 3 bases and 2 bases, in that order; junction bases with no gene match: 3. Germline assignment: CDR1 SGHRS and CDR2 YFSETQ. The CDR3 runs to 14 residues. The CDR3 region has the DNA TGCGCCAGCAGCTCGGGACAGACCACAGATACGCAGTATTTT. Translating gives CASSSGQTTDTQYF. The full variable domain, in which reference TRBV5-1 and TRBJ2-3 provide the parts outside the CDR3, is KAGVTQTPRYLIKTRGQQVTLSCSPISGHRSVSWYQQTPGQGLQFLFEYFSETQRNKGNFPGRFSGRQFSNSRSEMNVSTLELGDSALYLCASSSGQTTDTQYFGPGTRLTVL.

This clone was seen only a few times. The rearrangement links TRBV11-1 to TRBJ2-1, with 7 bases fitting TRBD2. This CDR3 has 18 amino acids. V lost 5 bases to trimming and J lost 7 bases; unmatched junction nucleotides: 20. From germline, CDR1 is SGHAT and CDR2 FQDESV (reference sequence). In DNA, the CDR3 is TGTGCCAGCAGCCCACAAGGAAGGACGGCCGGGGGAGGGAATGAGCAGTTCTTC. Its protein is CASSPQGRTAGGGNEQFF.

The chain has TRBV19 and TRBJ1-5; D unresolved. The CDR3 extends over 14 amino acids. Germline-derived CDR1 and CDR2 are LNHDA and SQIVND (reference sequence). V lost 4 bases and J lost 4, with 11 bases in between. CDR3 DNA: TGTGCCAGTAGTAAGGTGACATCAAATCAGCCCCAGCATTTT. Its protein is CASSKVTSNQPQHF.

This chain uses TRBV4-1 with TRBJ1-5; no clear D. V lost 1 base to trimming and J lost 6 bases, with 13 bases between them. CDR1 and CDR2 from the germline V gene are MGHRA and YSYEKL. The CDR3 consists of 15 residues. CDR3 in amino acids: CASSQGAGGSQPQHF. The CDR3 nucleotides read TGCGCCAGCAGCCAAGGTGCGGGCGGGAGTCAGCCCCAGCATTTT.

The chain couples TRBV27 to TRBJ1-2, with TRBD1 matching over 7 bases. CDR1 and CDR2 (germline): MNHEY, SMNVEV (reference sequence). The CDR3 is 14 residues long. Germline trimming cut 2 bases from V and 5 bases from J; bases unmatched to any gene: 5. CDR3 protein: CASSLRTGRYGYTF. The CDR3 bases are TGTGCCAGCAGTTTAAGGACAGGAAGATATGGCTACACCTTC.

The chain employs TRBV5-5 and TRBJ2-1; no clear D gene. Looked up from germline, CDR1 is SGHKS and CDR2 is YYEKEE (reference sequence). The germline V and J ends were trimmed by 6 bases and 2 bases, with 15 bases remaining between them. The length of the CDR3 is 15 residues. CDR3 residues: CASNQDSPAYNEQFF. In DNA form, the CDR3 reads TGTGCCAGCAACCAAGACTCTCCAGCCTACAATGAGCAGTTCTTC. The variable domain in full, with the rest retrieved from reference TRBV5-5 and TRBJ2-1, is DAGVTQSPTHLIKTRGQQVTLRCSPISGHKSVSWYQQVLGQGPQFIFQYYEKEERGRGNFPDRFSARQFPNYSSELNVNALLLGDSALYLCASNQDSPAYNEQFFGPGTRLTVL.

V gene TRBV9 combines with J gene TRBJ1-1; 11 bases align to TRBD1. J lost 9 bases, V lost 3 bases, and 4 bases had no gene match. This CDR3 region has 13 residues. The V gene's germline CDR1 is SGDLS and CDR2 YYNGEE. The DNA of the CDR3 is TGTGCCAGCAGCGCCGGGGACAGGGGGAAAGCTTTCTTT. It encodes CASSAGDRGKAFF. Supplemented by reference TRBV9 and TRBJ1-1, the full variable domain reads DSGVTQTPKHLITATGQRVTLRCSPRSGDLSVYWYQQSLDQGLQFLIQYYNGEERAKGNILERFSAQQFPDLHSELNLSSLELGDSALYFCASSAGDRGKAFFGQGTRLTVV.

The chain is built from TRBV6-5 and TRBJ2-1; a possible D gene is TRBD1 (6 bases). This CDR3 region has 11 residues. V was clipped by 10 bases and J by 9 bases, with 13 bases between them. The germline CDR1 and CDR2 sequences are MNHEY and SVGAGI. The CDR3, as DNA: TGTGCCACCCACAGGGATTCTGAGCAGTTCTTC. It encodes CATHRDSEQFF.

The J gene is TRBJ2-3, the V gene TRBV28, with D unclear. CDR3 length equals 12 residues. Germline CDR1 reads MDHEN; CDR2 reads SYDVKM. V was cut by 10 bases and J by 2 bases, with 10 bases left in between. The CDR3 DNA reads as TGTGCCACCCTCTCTACCACAGATACGCAGTATTTT. It specifies CATLSTTDTQYF. The variable domain in full, completed from reference TRBV28 and TRBJ2-3, reads DVKVTQSSRYLVKRTGEKVFLECVQDMDHENMFWYRQDPGLGLRLIYFSYDVKMKEKGDIPEGYSVSREKKERFSLILESASTNQTSMYLCATLSTTDTQYFGPGTRLTVL.

V is TRBV19 and J is TRBJ1-1; D is unresolved. The germline V gene has CDR1 LNHDA and CDR2 SQIVND (reference sequence). Trimming shortened V by 3 bases and J by 4 bases, and 9 bases separated the two germline ends. This CDR3 is 13 amino acids long. The DNA of the CDR3 is TGTGCCAGTAGTATCCAAAGGAGCACTGAAGCTTTCTTT. Translated, it gives CASSIQRSTEAFF.